The source of this TCR beta chain is a study of T cell responses to AZD1222 COVID-19 vaccine. Generated by immunoSEQ multiplex PCR, the TCRdb table keeps only in-frame clones and is missing some. The sample contains fewer than 200,000 clones, roughly 89% of which appear only once. This clone came up a few times. Its antigen is unidentified. Findings and limits, study-wide: Repertoire sampling happened only post peak T cell response.

The starting material was peripheral blood, obtained 28 days after the second AZD1222 dose. This receptor was obtained from an adult who received the AZD1222 COVID-19 vaccine.

The DNA for the CDR3 is TGTGCCAGCAGCGCCAGGGGGCGGTACGAGCAGTACTTC. Translating gives CASSARGRYEQYF. The V call is TRBV5-4, the J call TRBJ2-7; TRBD1 agrees at 8 bases. The CDR3 length is 13 residues. Germline V gene sequence: CDR1 SGHNT, CDR2 YYREEE (reference sequence). Trimming took 4 bases from V and 4 from J; bases not matched to a gene: 4. Full variable domain (rest looked up from reference TRBV5-4 and TRBJ2-7): ETGVTQSPTHLIKTRGQQVTLRCSSQSGHNTVSWYQQALGQGPQFIFQYYREEENGRGNFPPRFSGLQFPNYSSELNVNALELDDSALYLCASSARGRYEQYFGPGTRLTVT.